This TCR beta chain was sequenced for a study of siplizumab effects on memory and regulatory T cells. Notes on the study in general: About 80-95% of proliferating CD4+ or CD8+ clones had no assignable naive or memory phenotype. Tregs proliferating in siplizumab cultures lacked confirmation of their suppressive function. Mappable alloreactive CD4+ clones came from Treg cells roughly 65% of the time on average with siplizumab, against approximately 26% in controls.

As to this clone: What it recognizes is unknown.

In germline, CDR1 is MNHEY, CDR2 SVGAGI. The CDR3 has 14 amino acids. V was cut by 2 bases and J by 1 base, with 8 bases left in between. Here immunoSEQ multiplex PCR was the method, and the copy in TCRdb shows in-frame clones only, minus some. Here the sample spans over 100,000 clones, around 92% being singletons. The genes are TRBV6-5 and TRBJ1-1, with D perhaps TRBD1 (5 bases). The clonotype was recovered from a human donor in good health. Input material: Tregs sorted from blood. This chain's CDR3 is CASSYQGENTEAFF. CDR3 sequence (DNA): TGTGCCAGCAGTTACCAGGGTGAGAACACTGAAGCTTTCTTT.